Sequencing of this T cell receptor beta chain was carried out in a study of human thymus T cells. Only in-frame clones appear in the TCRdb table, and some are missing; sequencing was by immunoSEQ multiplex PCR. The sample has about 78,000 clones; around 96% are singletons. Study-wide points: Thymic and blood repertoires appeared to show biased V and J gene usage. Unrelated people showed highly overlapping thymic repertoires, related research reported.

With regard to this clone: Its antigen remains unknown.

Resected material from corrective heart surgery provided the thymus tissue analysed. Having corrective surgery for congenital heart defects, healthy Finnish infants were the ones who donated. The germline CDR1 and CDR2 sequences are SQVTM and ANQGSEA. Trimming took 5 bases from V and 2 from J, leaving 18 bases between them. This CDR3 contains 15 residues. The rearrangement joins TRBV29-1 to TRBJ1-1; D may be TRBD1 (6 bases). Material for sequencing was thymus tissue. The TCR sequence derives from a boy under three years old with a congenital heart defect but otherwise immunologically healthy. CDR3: CSVLRQAHLNTEAFF. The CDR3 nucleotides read TGCAGCGTTTTACGACAGGCCCACCTAAACACTGAAGCTTTCTTT.